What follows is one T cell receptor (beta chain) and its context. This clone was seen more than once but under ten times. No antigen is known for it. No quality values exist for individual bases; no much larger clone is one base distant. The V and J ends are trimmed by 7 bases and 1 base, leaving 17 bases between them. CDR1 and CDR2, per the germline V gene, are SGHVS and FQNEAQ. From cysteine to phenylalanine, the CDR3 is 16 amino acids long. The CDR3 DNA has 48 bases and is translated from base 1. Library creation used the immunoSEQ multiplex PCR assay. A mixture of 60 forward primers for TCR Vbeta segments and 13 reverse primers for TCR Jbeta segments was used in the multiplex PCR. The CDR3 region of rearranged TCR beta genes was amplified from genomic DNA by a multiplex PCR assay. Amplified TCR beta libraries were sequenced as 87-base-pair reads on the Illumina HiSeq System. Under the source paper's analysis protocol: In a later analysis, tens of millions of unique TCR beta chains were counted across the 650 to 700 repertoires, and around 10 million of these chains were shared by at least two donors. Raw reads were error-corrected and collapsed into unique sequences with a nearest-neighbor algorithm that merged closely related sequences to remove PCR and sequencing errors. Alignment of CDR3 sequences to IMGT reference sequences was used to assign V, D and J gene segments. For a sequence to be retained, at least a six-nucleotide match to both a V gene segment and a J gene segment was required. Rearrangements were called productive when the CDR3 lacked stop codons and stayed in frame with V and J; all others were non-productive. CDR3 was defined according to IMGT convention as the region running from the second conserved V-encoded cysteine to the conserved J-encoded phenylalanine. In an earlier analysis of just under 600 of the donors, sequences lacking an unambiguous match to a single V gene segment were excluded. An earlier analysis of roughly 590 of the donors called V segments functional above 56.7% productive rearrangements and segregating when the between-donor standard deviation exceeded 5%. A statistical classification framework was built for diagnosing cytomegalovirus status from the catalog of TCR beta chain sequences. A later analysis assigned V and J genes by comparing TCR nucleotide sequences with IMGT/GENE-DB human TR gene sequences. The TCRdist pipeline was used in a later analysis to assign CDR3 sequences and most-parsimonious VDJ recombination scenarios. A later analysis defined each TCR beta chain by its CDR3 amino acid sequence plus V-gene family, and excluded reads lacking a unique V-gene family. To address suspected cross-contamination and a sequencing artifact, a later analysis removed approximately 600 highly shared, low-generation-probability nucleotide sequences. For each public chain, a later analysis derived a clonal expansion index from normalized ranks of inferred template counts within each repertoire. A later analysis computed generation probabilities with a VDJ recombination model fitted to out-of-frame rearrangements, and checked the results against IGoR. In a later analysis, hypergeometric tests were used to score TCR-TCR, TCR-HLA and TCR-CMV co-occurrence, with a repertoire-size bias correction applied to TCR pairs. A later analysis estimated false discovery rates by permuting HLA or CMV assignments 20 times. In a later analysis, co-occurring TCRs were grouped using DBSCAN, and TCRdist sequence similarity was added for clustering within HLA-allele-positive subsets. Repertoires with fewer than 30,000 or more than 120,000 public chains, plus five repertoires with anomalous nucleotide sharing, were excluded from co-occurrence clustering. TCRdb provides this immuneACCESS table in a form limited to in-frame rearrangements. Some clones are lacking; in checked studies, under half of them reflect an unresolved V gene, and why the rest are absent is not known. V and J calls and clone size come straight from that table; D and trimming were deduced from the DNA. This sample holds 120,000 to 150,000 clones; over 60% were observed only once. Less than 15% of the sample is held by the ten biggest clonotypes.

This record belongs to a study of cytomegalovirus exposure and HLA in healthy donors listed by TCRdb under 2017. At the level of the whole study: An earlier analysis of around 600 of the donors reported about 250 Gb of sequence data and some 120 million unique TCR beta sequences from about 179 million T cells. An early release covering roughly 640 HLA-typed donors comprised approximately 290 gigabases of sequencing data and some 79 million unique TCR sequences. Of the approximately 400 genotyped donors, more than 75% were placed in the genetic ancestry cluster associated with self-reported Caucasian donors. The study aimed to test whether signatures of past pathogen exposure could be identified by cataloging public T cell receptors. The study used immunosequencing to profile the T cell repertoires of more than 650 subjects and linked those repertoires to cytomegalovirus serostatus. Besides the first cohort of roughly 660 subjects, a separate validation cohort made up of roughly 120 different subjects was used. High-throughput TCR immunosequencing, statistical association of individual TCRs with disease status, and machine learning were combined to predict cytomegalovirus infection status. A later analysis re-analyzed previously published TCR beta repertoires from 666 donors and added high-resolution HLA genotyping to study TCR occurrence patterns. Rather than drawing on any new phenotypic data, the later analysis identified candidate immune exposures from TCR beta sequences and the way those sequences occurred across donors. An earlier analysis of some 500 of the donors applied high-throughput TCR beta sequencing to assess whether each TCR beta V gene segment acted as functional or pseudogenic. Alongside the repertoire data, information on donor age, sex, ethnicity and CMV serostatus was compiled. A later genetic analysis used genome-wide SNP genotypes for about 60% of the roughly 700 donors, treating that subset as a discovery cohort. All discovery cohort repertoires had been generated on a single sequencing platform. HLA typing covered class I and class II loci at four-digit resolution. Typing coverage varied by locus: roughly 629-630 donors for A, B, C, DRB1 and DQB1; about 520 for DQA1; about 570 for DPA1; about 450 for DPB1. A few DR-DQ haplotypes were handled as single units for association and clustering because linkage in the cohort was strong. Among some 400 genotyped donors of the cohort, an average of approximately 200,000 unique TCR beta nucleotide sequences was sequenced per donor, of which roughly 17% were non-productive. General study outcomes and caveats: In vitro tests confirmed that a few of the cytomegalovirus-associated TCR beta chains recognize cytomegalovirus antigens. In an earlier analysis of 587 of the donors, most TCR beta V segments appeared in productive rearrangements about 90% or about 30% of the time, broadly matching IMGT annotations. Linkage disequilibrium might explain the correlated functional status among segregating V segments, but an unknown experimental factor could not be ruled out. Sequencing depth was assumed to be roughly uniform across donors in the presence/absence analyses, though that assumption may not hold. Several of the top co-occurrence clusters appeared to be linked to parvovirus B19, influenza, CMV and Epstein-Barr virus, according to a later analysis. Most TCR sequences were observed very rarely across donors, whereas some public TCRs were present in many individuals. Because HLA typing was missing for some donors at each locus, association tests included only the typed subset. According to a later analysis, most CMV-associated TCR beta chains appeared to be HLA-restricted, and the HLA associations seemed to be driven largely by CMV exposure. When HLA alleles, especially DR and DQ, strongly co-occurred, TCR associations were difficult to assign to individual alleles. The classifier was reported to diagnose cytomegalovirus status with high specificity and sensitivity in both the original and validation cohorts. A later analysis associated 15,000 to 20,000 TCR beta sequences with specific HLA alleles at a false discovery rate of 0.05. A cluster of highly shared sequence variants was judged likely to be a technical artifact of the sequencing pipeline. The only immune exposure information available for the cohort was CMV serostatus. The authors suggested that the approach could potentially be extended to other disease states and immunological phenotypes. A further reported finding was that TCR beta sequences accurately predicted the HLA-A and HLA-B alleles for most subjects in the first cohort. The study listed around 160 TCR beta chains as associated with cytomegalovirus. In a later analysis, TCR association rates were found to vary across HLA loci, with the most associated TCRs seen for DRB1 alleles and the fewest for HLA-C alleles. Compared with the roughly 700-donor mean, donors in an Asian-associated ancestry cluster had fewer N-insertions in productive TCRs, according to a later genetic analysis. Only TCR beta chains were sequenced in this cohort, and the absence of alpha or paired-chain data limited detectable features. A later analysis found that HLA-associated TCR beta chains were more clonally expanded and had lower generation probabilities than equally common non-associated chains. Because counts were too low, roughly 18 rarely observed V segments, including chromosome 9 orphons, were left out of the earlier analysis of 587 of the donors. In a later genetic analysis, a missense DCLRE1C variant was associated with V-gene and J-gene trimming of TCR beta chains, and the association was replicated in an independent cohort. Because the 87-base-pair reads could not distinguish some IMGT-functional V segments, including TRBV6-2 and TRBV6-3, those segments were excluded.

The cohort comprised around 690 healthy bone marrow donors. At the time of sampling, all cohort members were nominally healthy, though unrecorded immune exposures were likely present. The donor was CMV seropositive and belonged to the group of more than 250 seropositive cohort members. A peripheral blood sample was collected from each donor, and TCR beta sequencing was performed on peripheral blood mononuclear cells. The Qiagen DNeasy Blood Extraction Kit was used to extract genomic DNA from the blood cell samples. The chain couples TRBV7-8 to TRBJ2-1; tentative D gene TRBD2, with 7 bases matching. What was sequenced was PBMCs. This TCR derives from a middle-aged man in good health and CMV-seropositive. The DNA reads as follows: TGTGCCAGCACCCGGAGTCGGGGGGCGTCCTACAATGAGCAGTTCTTC. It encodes CASTRSRGASYNEQFF.